Listed below are T cell receptor beta chains from one sample, sequenced in a study of cytomegalovirus exposure and HLA in healthy donors. Sequenced by immunoSEQ multiplex PCR; TCRdb stores in-frame clones only, minus some. The top ten hold roughly a sixth of the sample, which has roughly 99,000 clones, about 80% seen once. Specimen: PBMCs. Receptors were obtained from a man between 60 and 75 years old in good health and CMV-seropositive. The CDR3 runs from the conserved cysteine through the conserved F or W. Each record gives: clone size, V gene, J gene, D gene, CDR3 protein, CDR3 DNA. The D gene is left open where the match is weak. Size is stated for part of the rows, as once, few or many counts, or as a class when the clone is expanded.

>NA|TRBV19|TRBJ2-5|TRBD2
CASSMMGGGARTQYF
TGTGCCAGTAGTATGATGGGCGGGGGGGCCCGGACCCAGTACTTC
>NA|TRBV5-1|TRBJ2-1|NA
CASRTGQNNEQFF
TGCGCCAGCAGGACAGGACAGAACAATGAGCAGTTCTTC
>NA|TRBV19|TRBJ2-3|TRBD2
CASSTPGRGAADTQYF
TGTGCCAGTAGCACCCCGGGGCGGGGGGCCGCAGATACGCAGTATTTT
>NA|TRBV9|TRBJ2-2|NA
CASSVEGVGELFF
TGTGCCAGCAGCGTAGAGGGGGTCGGGGAGCTGTTTTTT
>NA|TRBV9|TRBJ2-2|TRBD1
CASSVGTGGTTGELFF
TGTGCCAGCAGCGTAGGGACAGGGGGCACCACCGGGGAGCTGTTTTTT
>NA|TRBV5-6|TRBJ1-4|NA
CASSLGERGEKLFF
TGTGCCAGCAGCTTGGGAGAACGGGGTGAAAAACTGTTTTTT
>NA|TRBV19|TRBJ2-1|NA
CASSPTGTFEQFF
TGTGCCAGTAGTCCTACTGGGACTTTTGAGCAGTTCTTC
>NA|TRBV11-3|TRBJ2-1|NA
CASSLDSEGEQFF
TGTGCCAGCAGCTTGGATAGCGAAGGTGAGCAGTTCTTC
>NA|TRBV10-3|TRBJ2-2|TRBD2
CAISELAGGSTGELFF
TGTGCCATCAGTGAGTTAGCGGGGGGCTCCACCGGGGAGCTGTTTTTT
>NA|TRBV7-8|TRBJ2-1|NA
CASSPNGVGDEQFF
TGTGCCAGCAGCCCCAATGGGGTCGGGGATGAGCAGTTCTTC
>NA|TRBV30|TRBJ2-7|TRBD1
CACRDSTSYEQYF
TGTGCCTGCCGGGACAGTACCTCCTACGAGCAGTACTTC
>NA|TRBV15|TRBJ2-3|NA
CATSPNRVTPDTQYF
TGTGCCACCAGCCCTAACAGGGTTACTCCAGATACGCAGTATTTT
>once|TRBV29-1|TRBJ2-5|NA
CSVGGRSAETQYF
TGCAGCGTCGGGGGAAGATCGGCGGAGACCCAGTACTTC
>NA|TRBV11-1|TRBJ2-7|NA
CASSLGTTNEQYF
TGTGCCAGCAGCTTAGGGACAACAAACGAGCAGTACTTC
>NA|TRBV27|TRBJ1-5|NA
CASSLKGILNQPQHF
TGTGCCAGCAGTTTAAAGGGGATTCTTAATCAGCCCCAGCATTTT
>NA|TRBV27|TRBJ2-7|NA
CASSTSRSVLPGEQYF
TGTGCCAGCAGCACATCCCGATCAGTTCTCCCGGGCGAGCAGTACTTC
>few|TRBV5-1|TRBJ2-4|TRBD2
CASSLEGTTSGIQYF
TGCGCCAGCAGCTTGGAGGGGACTACCAGTGGCATTCAGTACTTC
>NA|TRBV4-2|TRBJ2-3|TRBD2
CASSLIAGGSTDTQYF
TGTGCCAGCAGCCTAATAGCGGGGGGTTCCACAGATACGCAGTATTTT
>NA|TRBV5-1|TRBJ1-2|TRBD1
CASSGSGGGYTF
TGCGCCAGCAGCGGATCAGGGGGGGGCTACACCTTC
>NA|TRBV29-1|TRBJ2-2|NA
CSVEDSQGSGELFF
TGCAGCGTTGAAGACTCCCAGGGCAGCGGGGAGCTGTTTTTT
>NA|TRBV19|TRBJ1-5|NA
CASSGGWGFHQPQHF
TGTGCCAGTAGTGGGGGGTGGGGATTCCATCAGCCCCAGCATTTT
>once|TRBV10-3|TRBJ1-1|TRBD1
CAWEGVTGGETEAFF
TGTGCCTGGGAGGGGGTAACAGGGGGCGAGACTGAAGCTTTCTTT
>once|TRBV21-1|TRBJ1-5|NA
CASSARTGPNQPQHF
TGTGCCAGCAGCGCGAGGACAGGGCCCAATCAGCCCCAGCATTTT
>NA|TRBV9|TRBJ2-1|NA
CASSPGVPSYNEQFF
TGTGCCAGCAGCCCAGGGGTACCTTCCTACAATGAGCAGTTCTTC
>NA|TRBV5-1|TRBJ1-5|NA
CASSLAGGEPQHF
TGCGCCAGCAGCTTGGCGGGGGGTGAGCCCCAGCATTTT
>once|TRBV10-3|TRBJ2-5|NA
CAISEGGKGVRETQYF
TGTGCCATCAGTGAAGGAGGGAAAGGGGTCAGGGAGACCCAGTACTTC
>NA|TRBV15|TRBJ2-3|TRBD1
CATSTGQGGTDTQYF
TGTGCCACCAGCACAGGACAGGGGGGCACAGATACGCAGTATTTT
>few|TRBV6-6|TRBJ2-7|TRBD1
CASNSQGSSYEQYF
TGTGCCAGCAATTCACAGGGGTCCTCCTACGAGCAGTACTTC
>NA|TRBV6-6|TRBJ1-1|NA
CASSLPKDHASEAFF
TGTGCCAGCAGTCTACCAAAAGATCATGCTTCTGAAGCTTTCTTT
>NA|TRBV7-9|TRBJ2-3|NA
CASSLLPWEPNTDTQYF
TGTGCCAGCAGCTTACTGCCCTGGGAGCCAAACACAGATACGCAGTATTTT
>NA|TRBV5-8|TRBJ2-1|NA
CASSPYGGIYNEQFF
TGTGCCAGCAGCCCGTACGGGGGTATATACAATGAGCAGTTCTTC
>NA|TRBV6-1|TRBJ2-2|NA
CASSPRGWWSGELFF
TGTGCCAGCAGTCCCCGGGGGTGGTGGTCCGGGGAGCTGTTTTTT
>NA|TRBV2|TRBJ2-3|TRBD1
CASSEWTGPDTQYF
TGTGCCAGCAGTGAATGGACAGGGCCAGATACGCAGTATTTT
>NA|TRBV6-5|TRBJ1-2|TRBD1
CASSYSPGQGGGYTF
TGTGCCAGCAGTTACTCTCCGGGACAGGGAGGCGGCTACACCTTC
>once|TRBV28|TRBJ2-7|NA
CASSFWGHEQYF
TGTGCCAGCAGTTTCTGGGGCCACGAGCAGTACTTC
>NA|TRBV29-1|TRBJ1-2|TRBD1
CSVRQGDYGYTF
TGCAGCGTCCGACAGGGAGACTATGGCTACACCTTC
>NA|TRBV7-3|TRBJ2-3|NA
CASSQNYWDTQYF
TGTGCCAGCAGCCAGAATTATTGGGATACGCAGTATTTT
>NA|TRBV9|TRBJ2-1|NA
CASSLASYNEQFF
TGTGCCAGCAGCCTCGCGTCTTACAATGAGCAGTTCTTC
>NA|TRBV19|TRBJ2-1|NA
CASSISSTGSYNEQFF
TGTGCCAGTAGTATATCCTCGACAGGCTCCTACAATGAGCAGTTCTTC
>NA|TRBV6-1|TRBJ2-2|TRBD1
CASCGTANTGELFF
TGTGCCAGCTGTGGGACAGCGAACACCGGGGAGCTGTTTTTT
>NA|TRBV7-2|TRBJ1-2|NA
CASSLEGQYYGYTF
TGTGCCAGCAGCTTAGAAGGACAGTACTATGGCTACACCTTC
>NA|TRBV7-2|TRBJ2-7|NA
CASSLTAGSYEQYF
TGTGCCAGCAGCTTAACTGCAGGTTCCTACGAGCAGTACTTC
>once|TRBV7-6|TRBJ1-6|TRBD1
CASSLRDSNSPLHF
TGTGCCAGCAGCTTACGGGACAGCAATTCACCCCTCCACTTT
>NA|TRBV19|TRBJ2-7|TRBD2
CASRPHLAGEQYF
TGTGCCAGTAGACCCCACCTAGCGGGTGAGCAGTACTTC
>NA|TRBV28|TRBJ2-1|NA
CASTEGNEQFF
TGTGCCAGCACCGAGGGCAATGAGCAGTTCTTC
>NA|TRBV5-4|TRBJ1-2|TRBD1
CASSLAGTVYRYTF
TGTGCCAGCAGCCTTGCCGGGACAGTCTATCGCTACACCTTC
>NA|TRBV4-3|TRBJ2-5|NA
CASSQGGQETQYF
TGCGCCAGCAGCCAAGGCGGCCAAGAGACCCAGTACTTC
>NA|TRBV10-2|TRBJ1-1|NA
CATSDSMNTEAFF
TGCGCCACCTCGGACAGCATGAACACTGAAGCTTTCTTT
>NA|TRBV15|TRBJ2-3|TRBD2
CATSRATGTSGKYTDTQYF
TGTGCCACCAGCAGAGCCACCGGGACTAGCGGCAAGTACACAGATACGCAGTATTTT
>NA|TRBV27|TRBJ1-5|NA
CASARGGNQPQHF
TGTGCCAGCGCAAGGGGTGGCAATCAGCCCCAGCATTTT
>NA|TRBV5-1|TRBJ1-5|NA
CASSTEGGNQPQHF
TGCGCCAGCAGCACGGAGGGTGGGAATCAGCCCCAGCATTTT